One sample yielded the 8 T cell receptor beta chains listed below, sequenced in a study of CD8+ T cells in alopecia areata. RNA extraction and reverse transcription yielded cDNA as sequencing template. Sequencing used immunoSEQ multiplex PCR; TCRdb keeps in-frame clones, though not all of them. Observed in the sample are some 110,000 clones, none of them singletons. Source material: lesional skin. All receptors come from a C3H/HeJ mouse with alopecia areata. For this mouse line, the MHC haplotype is H2-k.

Details on this clone: Genes here carry mouse names. Coverage ceases 4 residues before the CDR3 finishes, and the germline J gene fills in the end. This chain joins TRBV1 and TRBJ2-3, with TRBD2 matching 13 bases. The CDR3 sequence is 16 residues long. Trimming at V came to 6 bases and at J to 0 bases, leaving 3 bases not matched to a gene. Germline-derived CDR1 and CDR2 are NSQYPW and LRSPGD (reference sequence). CDR3 bases read: TGCACCTGCAGCCCGGGACTGGGGGGGAGTGCAGAA. Translated, it gives CTCSPGLGGSAE. The complete CDR3 sequence is CTCSPGLGGSAETLYF.

Worth noting for this clone: Genes and germline come from the mouse. The read ends 4 residues before the CDR3 terminus; that terminus is restored from the germline J gene. The chain uses TRBV19 and TRBJ2-7; the match to TRBD2 covers 12 bases. This CDR3 comprises 14 residues. The germline gives CDR1 FNHDT, CDR2 SITEND (reference sequence). CDR3 DNA (partial): TGTGCCAGCAGCAACCGGGACTGGGGGGAT. Translating it yields CASSNRDWGD. The complete CDR3 sequence is CASSNRDWGDEQYF. Looking up the rest from reference TRBV19 and TRBJ2-7 gives the full variable domain: GGIITQTPKFLIGQEGQKLTLKCQQNFNHDTMYWYRQDSGKGLRLIYYSITENDLQKGDLSEGYDASREKKSSFSLTVTSAQKNEMAVFLCASSNRDWGDEQYFGPGTRLTVL.

Points on this clone: Gene names denote mouse genes. The CDR3 end falls 4 residues outside the read, so it is completed with the germline J gene. V usage is TRBV13-3 and J usage is TRBJ2-7; TRBD1 agrees at 7 bases. This CDR3 region has 14 residues. Germline V gene data show CDR1 as NNHDY and CDR2 as SYVADS. After removal of 2 bases from V and 3 bases from J, the junction contained 5 bases not matched to a gene. The CDR3 loop reads CASSEGTVVYEQYF. The sequenced part of the CDR3 DNA is TGTGCCAGCAGTGAAGGGACAGTAGTCTAT.

As regards this clone: Gene names are the mouse ones. The observed sequence ends 4 residues before the CDR3 terminus, with the missing tail filled in from the germline J gene. This chain joins TRBV1 and TRBJ2-2, with 9 bases fitting TRBD1. Germline trimming cut 2 bases from V and 2 bases from J; bases unmatched to any gene: 6. The length of the CDR3 is 17 residues. Germline CDR1 NSQYPW, CDR2 LRSPGD (reference sequence). This CDR3 is CTCSALRQGGNTGQLYF. The covered CDR3 bases are TGCACCTGCAGTGCACTCCGACAGGGGGGGAACACCGGG.

This clone was detected many times. These gene names are mouse names. The CDR3 goes on 4 residues after the read ends, and that part is filled in from the germline J gene. This rearrangement joins TRBV19 to TRBJ1-1, with a possible D match to TRBD1 (6 bases). CDR3 length equals 15 residues. The V gene's germline CDR1 is FNHDT and CDR2 SITEND (reference sequence). Between the trimmed V and J ends, which lost 2 bases and 0 bases, there was a span of 11 bases. The CDR3 spells CASSISTGKNTEVFF. The DNA read from the CDR3 is TGTGCCAGCAGTATTTCCACAGGGAAGAACACA.

Concerning this clone itself: Mouse gene names apply. The CDR3 is cut off 4 residues early in the read; its end comes from the germline J gene. The J gene is TRBJ1-1, the V gene TRBV1; no clear D. Germline V gene data show CDR1 as NSQYPW and CDR2 as LRSPGD (reference sequence). The V end was cut by 2 bases, the J end by 3 bases, with 10 bases between. This CDR3 has 14 residues. CDR3 bases read: TGCACCTGCAGTGCAACCCTGAGGGACACA. It encodes CTCSATLRDT. In full, the CDR3 reads CTCSATLRDTEVFF.

Remarks on this clone: Gene names follow the mouse nomenclature. Read data end 4 residues before the CDR3 end; the end is taken from the germline J gene. The rearrangement links TRBV13-3 to TRBJ2-3; no definite D call. There are 13 residues in the CDR3. The ends were cut back, 0 bases at V and 4 bases at J, with 6 bases in the middle. Germline assignment: CDR1 NNHDY and CDR2 SYVADS. The CDR3 loop reads CASSDALPETLYF. The part of the CDR3 DNA that was read is TGTGCCAGCAGTGATGCACTCCCAGAA.

Points on this clone: Genes and germline come from the mouse. The read ends 4 residues early relative to the CDR3; the germline J gene fills the gap. V gene TRBV13-3 combines with J gene TRBJ2-7; tentatively, D is TRBD1 (5 bases). Germline CDR1 reads NNHDY; CDR2 reads SYVADS. The CDR3 sequence is 13 residues long. The CDR3 is CASSDSGQYEQYF. CDR3 DNA (partial): TGTGCCAGCAGTGATTCCGGACAATAT.